Reported below is one T cell receptor beta chain. CDR1 is MDHEN, CDR2 SYDVKM, per germline. The CDR3 has 14 amino acids. Trimming cost V 6 bases and J 6 bases, with 17 bases left between them. The entry originates in a study of blood T cell repertoires in COVID-19. Study-level background: COVID-19 samples collected from the United States, Italy and Spain covered acute and convalescent phases. T cells, B-cell-depleted T cells, or PBMCs supplied cDNA or gDNA.

Per the original methods: Scientists estimated how many nucleated cells there were by amplifying reference gene primers. Method: immunoSEQ multiplex PCR; TCRdb's copy keeps in-frame clones and lacks some. V and J calls and clone size are given by that table; D and trimming were obtained from the DNA. The repertoire holds about 36,000 clones, about 88% seen once, with approximately 2.3% in the top ten. This chain connects TRBV28 to TRBJ2-5; TRBD2 might be the D (5 bases). The material sequenced was peripheral blood. The sequence was collected from a human donor in a cohort sampled during active COVID-19. Written as DNA, the CDR3 is TGTGCCAGCAGCCGTACACTGGAGGTAAAGACCCAGTACTTC. This codes for CASSRTLEVKTQYF.